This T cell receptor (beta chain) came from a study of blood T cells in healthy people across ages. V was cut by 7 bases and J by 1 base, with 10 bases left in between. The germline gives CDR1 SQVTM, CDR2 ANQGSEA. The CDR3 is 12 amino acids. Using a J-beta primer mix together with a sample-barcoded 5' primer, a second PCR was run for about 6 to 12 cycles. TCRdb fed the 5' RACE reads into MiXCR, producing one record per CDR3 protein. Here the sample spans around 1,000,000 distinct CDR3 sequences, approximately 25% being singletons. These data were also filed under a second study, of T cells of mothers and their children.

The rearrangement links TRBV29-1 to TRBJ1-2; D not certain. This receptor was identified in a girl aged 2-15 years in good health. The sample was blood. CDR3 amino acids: CSAGDVNYGYTF. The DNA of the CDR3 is TGCAGCGCCGGAGACGTTAACTATGGCTACACCTTC.